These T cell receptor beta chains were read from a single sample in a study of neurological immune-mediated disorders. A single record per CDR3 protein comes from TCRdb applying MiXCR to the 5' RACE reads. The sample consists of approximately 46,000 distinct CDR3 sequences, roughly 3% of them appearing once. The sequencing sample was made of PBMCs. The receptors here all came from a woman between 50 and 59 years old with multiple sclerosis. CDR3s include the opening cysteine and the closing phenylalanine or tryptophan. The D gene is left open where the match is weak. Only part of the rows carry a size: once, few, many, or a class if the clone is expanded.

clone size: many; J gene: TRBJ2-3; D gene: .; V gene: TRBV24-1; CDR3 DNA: TGTGCCACCAGTTCCCCGTCCCGAGATACGCAGTATTTT; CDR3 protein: CATSSPSRDTQYF
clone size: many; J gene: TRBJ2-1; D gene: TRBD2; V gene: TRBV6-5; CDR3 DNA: TGTGCCAGCAGTTACTCCTCGACTAGCGGGGGTTACAATGAGCAGTTCTTC; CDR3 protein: CASSYSSTSGGYNEQFF
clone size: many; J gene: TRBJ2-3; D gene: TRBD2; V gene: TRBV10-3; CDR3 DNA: TGTGCCATCAGTGAGAGGGCCTTAGCGGGGGCCGCCGCCACAGATACGCAGTATTTT; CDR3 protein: CAISERALAGAAATDTQYF
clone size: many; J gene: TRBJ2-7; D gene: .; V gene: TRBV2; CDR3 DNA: TGTGCCAGCAGTCCAACGACACGGCCATCCTACGAGCAGTACTTC; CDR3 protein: CASSPTTRPSYEQYF
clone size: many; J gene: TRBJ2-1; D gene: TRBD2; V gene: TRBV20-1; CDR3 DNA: TGCAGTGCTAGAGAGGCTAGCGGGAGTGGCAATGAGCAGTTCTTC; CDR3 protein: CSAREASGSGNEQFF
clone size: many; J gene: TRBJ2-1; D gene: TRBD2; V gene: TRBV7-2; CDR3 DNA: TGTGCCAGCAGCTTAGGAGGGAGGGCCTACAATGAGCAGTTCTTC; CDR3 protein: CASSLGGRAYNEQFF
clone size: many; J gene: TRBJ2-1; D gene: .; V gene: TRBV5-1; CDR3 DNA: TGCGCCAGCAGCGCAGGGACCGGAACCTACAATGAGCAGTTCTTC; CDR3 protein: CASSAGTGTYNEQFF
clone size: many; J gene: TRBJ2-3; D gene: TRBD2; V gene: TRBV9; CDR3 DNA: TGTGCCAGCAGCGCCTCGGGACTAGCGGGGGACACAGATACGCAGTATTTT; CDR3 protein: CASSASGLAGDTDTQYF
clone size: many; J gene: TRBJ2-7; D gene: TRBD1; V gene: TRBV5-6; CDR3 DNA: TGTGCCAGCAGCTCCGATCCGGACAGGGGACCCGAGCAGTACTTC; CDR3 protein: CASSSDPDRGPEQYF
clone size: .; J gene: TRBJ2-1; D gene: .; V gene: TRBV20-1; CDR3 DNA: TGCAGTGCTAGACCATTAGCTGGGGTGGAGGATGAGCAGTTCTTC; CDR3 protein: CSARPLAGVEDEQFF
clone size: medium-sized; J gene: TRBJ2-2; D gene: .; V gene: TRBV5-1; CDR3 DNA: TGCGCCAGCAGCGTAGGACATAAGGCGAACACCGGGGAGCTGTTTTTT; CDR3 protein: CASSVGHKANTGELFF
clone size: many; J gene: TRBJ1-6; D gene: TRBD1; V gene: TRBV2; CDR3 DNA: TGTGCCAGCAGACCGACAGGGAGACATTCACCCCTCCACTTT; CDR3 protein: CASRPTGRHSPLHF
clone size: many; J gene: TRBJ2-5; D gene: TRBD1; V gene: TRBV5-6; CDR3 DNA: TGTGCCAGCAGCTTTGGACAGGGGGAGACCCAGTACTTC; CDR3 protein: CASSFGQGETQYF
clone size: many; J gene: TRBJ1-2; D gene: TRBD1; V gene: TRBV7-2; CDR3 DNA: TGTGCCAGCAGCTCCCGACAGGGGGCCTACTATGGCTACACCTTC; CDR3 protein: CASSSRQGAYYGYTF
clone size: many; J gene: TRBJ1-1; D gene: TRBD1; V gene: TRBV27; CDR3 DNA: TGTGCCAGCAGTTTTACGACAGGGGGCTCTGAAGCTTTCTTT; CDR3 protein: CASSFTTGGSEAFF
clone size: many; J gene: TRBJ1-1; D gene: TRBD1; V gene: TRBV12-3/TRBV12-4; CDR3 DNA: TGTGCCAGCAGTTCCTACAGGGGGACTGAAGCTTTCTTT; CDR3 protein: CASSSYRGTEAFF
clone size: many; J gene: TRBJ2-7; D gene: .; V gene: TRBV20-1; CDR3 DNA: TGCAGTGCTAGCGGGGAACTATACTACGAGCAGTACTTC; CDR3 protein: CSASGELYYEQYF
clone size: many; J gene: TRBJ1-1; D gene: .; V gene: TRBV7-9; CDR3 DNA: TGTGCCAGCGGAAACACTGAAGCTTTCTTT; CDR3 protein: CASGNTEAFF
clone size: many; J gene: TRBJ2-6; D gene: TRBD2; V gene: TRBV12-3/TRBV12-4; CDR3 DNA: TGTGCCAGCAGTTGGGGACTACCAGACTCTGGGGCCAACGTCCTGACTTTC; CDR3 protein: CASSWGLPDSGANVLTF
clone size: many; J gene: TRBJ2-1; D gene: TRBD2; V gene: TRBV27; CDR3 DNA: TGTGCCAGCAGTCCCGGGACTAGCGGGAGAAGGGATGAGCAGTTCTTC; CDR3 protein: CASSPGTSGRRDEQFF
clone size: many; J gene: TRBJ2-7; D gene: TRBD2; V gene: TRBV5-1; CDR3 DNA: TGCGCCAGCAGCTTGGAACCAGCGGGAATTATACCCTACGAGCAGTACTTC; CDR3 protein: CASSLEPAGIIPYEQYF
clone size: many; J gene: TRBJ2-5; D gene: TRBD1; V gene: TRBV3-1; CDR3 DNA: TGTGCCAGCAGCCAAAGCGGACAGGGGAGACAAGAGACCCAGTACTTC; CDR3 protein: CASSQSGQGRQETQYF
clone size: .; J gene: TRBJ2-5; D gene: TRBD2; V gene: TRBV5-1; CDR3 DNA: TGCGCCAGCAGCTTGGCCTTGTCTAGCGGGGGAGAAGAGACCCAGTACTTC; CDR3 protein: CASSLALSSGGEETQYF
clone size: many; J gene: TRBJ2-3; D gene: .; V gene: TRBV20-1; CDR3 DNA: TGCAGTGCTAGCACAATGGGGGGTACAGATACGCAGTATTTT; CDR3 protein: CSASTMGGTDTQYF
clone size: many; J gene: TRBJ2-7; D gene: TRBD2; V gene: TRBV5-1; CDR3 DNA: TGCGCCAGCAGCTTGGGGACTAGCGGGCTGTACGAGCAGTACTTC; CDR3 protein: CASSLGTSGLYEQYF
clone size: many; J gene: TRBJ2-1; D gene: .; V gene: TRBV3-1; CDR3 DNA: TGTGCCAGCAGCCAAGATCTCTTCTACAATGAGCAGTTCTTC; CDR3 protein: CASSQDLFYNEQFF